This T cell receptor (beta chain) was recorded in a study of shared clonotypes between healthy human individuals. Regarding the study as a whole: Larger estimated richness was generally recorded for naive subsets relative to memory subsets. Represented genetic and exposure-history diversity was restricted by having few donors.

This CDR3 is 16 amino acids long. With V trimmed by 3 bases and J by 2 bases, 8 bases remained unmatched. Germline V lookup: CDR1 LNHNV, CDR2 YYDKDF (reference sequence). Turning to this clone: The antigen is undetermined.

Naive CD8 cells lacked CD45RO, underwent positive selection for CCR7 and left out terminally differentiated effector memory CD45RA+ cells. The assay ran at deep level. In the authors' workflow: For the immunoSEQ data, sequences were junction-only without quality scores, so filtering differed. Clones were read by immunoSEQ multiplex PCR, and TCRdb kept only the in-frame ones, dropping some. V and J calls and clone size come straight from that table; D and trimming were deduced from the DNA. The table records millions of clones, 93% of them present only once. Sample: naive CD8+ T cells from PBMCs. This TCR was recovered from a man aged 18-30 years in good health. Some clones in this sample may be carry-over from other donors' samples. The V call is TRBV15, the J call TRBJ2-7, with TRBD1 matching 9 bases. CDR3 DNA: TGTGCCACCAGCAGCCTGGGACAGGGAAAGACCTACGAGCAGTACTTC. It yields the protein CATSSLGQGKTYEQYF.